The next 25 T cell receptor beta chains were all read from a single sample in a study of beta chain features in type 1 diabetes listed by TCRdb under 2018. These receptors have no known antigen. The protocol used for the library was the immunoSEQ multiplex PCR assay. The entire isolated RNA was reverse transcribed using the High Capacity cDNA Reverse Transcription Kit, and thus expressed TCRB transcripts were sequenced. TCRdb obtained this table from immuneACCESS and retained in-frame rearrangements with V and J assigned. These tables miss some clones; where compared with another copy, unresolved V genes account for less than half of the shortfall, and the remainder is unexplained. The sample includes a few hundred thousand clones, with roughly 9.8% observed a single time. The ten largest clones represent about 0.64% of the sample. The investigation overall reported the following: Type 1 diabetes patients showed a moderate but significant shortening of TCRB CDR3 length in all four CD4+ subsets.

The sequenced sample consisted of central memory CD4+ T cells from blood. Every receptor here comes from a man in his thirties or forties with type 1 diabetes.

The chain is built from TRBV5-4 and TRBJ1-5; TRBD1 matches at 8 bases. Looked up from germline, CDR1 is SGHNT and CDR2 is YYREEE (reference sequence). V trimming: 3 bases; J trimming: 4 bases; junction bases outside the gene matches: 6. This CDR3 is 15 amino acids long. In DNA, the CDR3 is TGTGCCAGCAGCTCAGGGGGCGCGAGGAATCAGCCCCAGCATTTT. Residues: CASSSGGARNQPQHF.

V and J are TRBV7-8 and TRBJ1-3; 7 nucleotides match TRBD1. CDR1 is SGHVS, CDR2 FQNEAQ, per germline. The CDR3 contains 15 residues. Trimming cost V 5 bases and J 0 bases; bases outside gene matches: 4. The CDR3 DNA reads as TGTGCCAGCAGCCGACAGGGCGACTCTGGAAACACCATATATTTT. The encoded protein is CASSRQGDSGNTIYF.

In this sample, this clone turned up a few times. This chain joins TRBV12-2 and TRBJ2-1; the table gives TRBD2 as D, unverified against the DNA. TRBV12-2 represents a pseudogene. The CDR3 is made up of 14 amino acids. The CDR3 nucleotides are TGTGCAAGTCGCTGCGGAAGCTCCTACAATGAGCAGTTCTTC. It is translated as CASRCGSSYNEQFF.

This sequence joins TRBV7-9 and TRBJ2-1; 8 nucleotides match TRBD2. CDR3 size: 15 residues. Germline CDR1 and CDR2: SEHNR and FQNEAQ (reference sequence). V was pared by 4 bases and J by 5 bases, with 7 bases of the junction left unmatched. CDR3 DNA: TGTGCCAGCAGCTATCAGGGCGGGGGGCACAATGAGCAGTTCTTC. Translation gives CASSYQGGGHNEQFF.

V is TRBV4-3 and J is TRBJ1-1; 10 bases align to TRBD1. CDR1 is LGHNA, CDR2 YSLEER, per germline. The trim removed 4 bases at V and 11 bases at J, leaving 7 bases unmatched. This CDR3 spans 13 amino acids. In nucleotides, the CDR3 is TGCGCCAGCAGCCGTTACCTGGGACAGGGGGCTTTCTTT. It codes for CASSRYLGQGAFF.

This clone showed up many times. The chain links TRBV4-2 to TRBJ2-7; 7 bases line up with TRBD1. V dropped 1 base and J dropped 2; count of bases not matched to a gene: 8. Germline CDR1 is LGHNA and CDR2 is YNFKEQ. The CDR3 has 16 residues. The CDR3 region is CASSQAARTGTYEQYF. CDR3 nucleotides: TGTGCCAGCAGCCAAGCGGCGCGGACAGGCACCTACGAGCAGTACTTC.

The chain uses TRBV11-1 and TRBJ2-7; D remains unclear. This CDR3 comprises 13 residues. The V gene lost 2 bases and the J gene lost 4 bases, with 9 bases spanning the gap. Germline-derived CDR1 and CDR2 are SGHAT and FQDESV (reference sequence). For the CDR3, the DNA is TGTGCCAGCAGCTTAAAGCCATTTTACGAGCAGTACTTC. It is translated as CASSLKPFYEQYF.

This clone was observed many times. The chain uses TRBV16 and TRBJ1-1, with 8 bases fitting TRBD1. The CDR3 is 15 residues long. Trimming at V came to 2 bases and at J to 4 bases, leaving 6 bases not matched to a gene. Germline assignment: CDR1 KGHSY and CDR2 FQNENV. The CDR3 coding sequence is TGTGCCAGCAGCCAACTTAGGACAGGGACCACTGAAGCTTTCTTT. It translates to CASSQLRTGTTEAFF.

CDR3 protein: CASSLRSGANVLTF. As DNA, the CDR3 is TGTGCCAGCTCACTCCGGTCTGGGGCCAACGTCCTGACTTTC. This chain uses TRBV18 with TRBJ2-6; D gene unclear. The germline V gene has CDR1 KGHSH and CDR2 LQKENI. This CDR3 is 14 amino acids long. The germline V and J ends were trimmed by 4 bases and 1 base, with 5 bases remaining between them.

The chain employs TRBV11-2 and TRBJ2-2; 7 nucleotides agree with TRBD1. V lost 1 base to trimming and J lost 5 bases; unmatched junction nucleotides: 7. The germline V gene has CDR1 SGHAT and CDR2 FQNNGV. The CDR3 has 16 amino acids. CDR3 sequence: CASSLGGGWRTGELFF. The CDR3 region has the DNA TGTGCCAGCAGCTTAGGAGGGGGCTGGAGAACCGGGGAGCTGTTTTTT. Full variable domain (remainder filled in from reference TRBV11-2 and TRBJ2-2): EAGVAQSPRYKIIEKRQSVAFWCNPISGHATLYWYQQILGQGPKLLIQFQNNGVVDDSQLPKDRFSAERLKGVDSTLKIQPAKLEDSAVYLCASSLGGGWRTGELFFGEGSRLTVL.

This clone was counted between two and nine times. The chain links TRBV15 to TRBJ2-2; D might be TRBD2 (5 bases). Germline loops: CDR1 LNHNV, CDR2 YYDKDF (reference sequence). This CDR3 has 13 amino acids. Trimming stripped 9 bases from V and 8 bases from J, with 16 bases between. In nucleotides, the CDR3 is TGTGCCACGTTCGGGCTAGCTGAAGGGGAGCTGTTTTTT. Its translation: CATFGLAEGELFF.

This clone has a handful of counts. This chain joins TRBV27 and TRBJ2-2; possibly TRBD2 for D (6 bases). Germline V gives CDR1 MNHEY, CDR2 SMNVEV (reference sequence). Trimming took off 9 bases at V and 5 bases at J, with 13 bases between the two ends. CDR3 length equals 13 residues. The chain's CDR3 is CASRRAVTGELFF. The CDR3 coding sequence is TGTGCCAGTCGGAGGGCCGTTACCGGGGAGCTGTTTTTT.

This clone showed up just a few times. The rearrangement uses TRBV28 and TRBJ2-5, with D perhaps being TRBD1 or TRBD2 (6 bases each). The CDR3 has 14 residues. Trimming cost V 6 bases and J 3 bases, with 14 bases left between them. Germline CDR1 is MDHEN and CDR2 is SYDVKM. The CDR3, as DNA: TGTGCCAGCAGACCTATGGGGGGCAAAGAGACCCAGTACTTC. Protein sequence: CASRPMGGKETQYF. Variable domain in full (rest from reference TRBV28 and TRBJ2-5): DVKVTQSSRYLVKRTGEKVFLECVQDMDHENMFWYRQDPGLGLRLIYFSYDVKMKEKGDIPEGYSVSREKKERFSLILESASTNQTSMYLCASRPMGGKETQYFGPGTRLLVL.

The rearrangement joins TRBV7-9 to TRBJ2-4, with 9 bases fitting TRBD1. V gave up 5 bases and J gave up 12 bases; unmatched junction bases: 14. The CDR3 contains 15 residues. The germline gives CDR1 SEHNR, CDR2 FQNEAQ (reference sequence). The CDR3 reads CASSRPEQGARNQYF. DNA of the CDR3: TGTGCCAGCAGCCGACCGGAACAGGGGGCCAGAAATCAGTACTTC. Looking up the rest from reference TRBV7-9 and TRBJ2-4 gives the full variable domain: DTGVSQNPRHKITKRGQNVTFRCDPISEHNRLYWYRQTLGQGPEFLTYFQNEAQLEKSRLLSDRFSAERPKGSFSTLEIQRTEQGDSAMYLCASSRPEQGARNQYFGAGTRLSVL.

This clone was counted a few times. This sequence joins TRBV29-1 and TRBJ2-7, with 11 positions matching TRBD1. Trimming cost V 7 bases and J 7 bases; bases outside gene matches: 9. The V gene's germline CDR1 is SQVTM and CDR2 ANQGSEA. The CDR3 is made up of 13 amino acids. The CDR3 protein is CSAQDRGPREQYF. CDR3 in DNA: TGCAGCGCTCAGGACAGGGGGCCGCGGGAGCAGTACTTC.

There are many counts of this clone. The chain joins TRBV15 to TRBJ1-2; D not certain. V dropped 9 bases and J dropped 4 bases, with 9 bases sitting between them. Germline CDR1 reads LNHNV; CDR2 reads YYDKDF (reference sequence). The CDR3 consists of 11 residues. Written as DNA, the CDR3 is TGTGCCACGGCGACGGGCTATGGCTACACCTTC. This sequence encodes CATATGYGYTF.

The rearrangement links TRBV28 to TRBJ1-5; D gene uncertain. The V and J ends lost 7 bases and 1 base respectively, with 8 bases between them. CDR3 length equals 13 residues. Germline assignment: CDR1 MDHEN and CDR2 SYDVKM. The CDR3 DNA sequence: TGTGCCAGCAACATAGGAAGCAATCAGCCCCAGCATTTT. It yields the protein CASNIGSNQPQHF.

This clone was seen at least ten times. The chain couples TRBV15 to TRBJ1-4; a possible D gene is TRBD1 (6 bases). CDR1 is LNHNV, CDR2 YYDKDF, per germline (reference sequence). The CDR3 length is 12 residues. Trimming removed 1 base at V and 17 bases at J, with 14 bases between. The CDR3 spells CATSRATGALFF. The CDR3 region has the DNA TGTGCCACCAGCAGAGCCACGGGGGCATTATTTTTT. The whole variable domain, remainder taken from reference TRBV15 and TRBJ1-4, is DAMVIQNPRYQVTQFGKPVTLSCSQTLNHNVMYWYQQKSSQAPKLLFHYYDKDFNNEADTPDNFQSRRPNTSFCFLDIRSPGLGDTAMYLCATSRATGALFFGSGTQLSVL.

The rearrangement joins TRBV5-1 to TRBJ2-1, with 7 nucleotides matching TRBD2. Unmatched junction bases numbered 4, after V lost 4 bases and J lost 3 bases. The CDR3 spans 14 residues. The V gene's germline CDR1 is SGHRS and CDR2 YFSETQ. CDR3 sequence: CASSETSDYNEQFF. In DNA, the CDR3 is TGCGCCAGCAGCGAAACTAGCGACTACAATGAGCAGTTCTTC.

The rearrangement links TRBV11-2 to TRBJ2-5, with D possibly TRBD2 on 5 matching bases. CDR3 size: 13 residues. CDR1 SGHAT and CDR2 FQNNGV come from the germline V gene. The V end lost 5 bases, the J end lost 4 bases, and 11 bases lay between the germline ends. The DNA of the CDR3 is TGTGCCAGCAGCCGGACTGCCCGAGAGACCCAGTACTTC. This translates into CASSRTARETQYF.

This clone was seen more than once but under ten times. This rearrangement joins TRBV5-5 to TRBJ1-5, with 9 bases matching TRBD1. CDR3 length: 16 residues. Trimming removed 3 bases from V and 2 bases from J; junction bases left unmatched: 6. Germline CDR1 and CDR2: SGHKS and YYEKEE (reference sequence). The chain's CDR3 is CASSSDGTGRNQPQHF. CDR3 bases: TGTGCCAGCAGCTCGGACGGGACAGGGCGCAATCAGCCCCAGCATTTT.

DNA for the CDR3: TGCGCCAGCAGCTTGGGGTTTGGCGGAACCGCTCTAGGGGAGCAGTACTTC. Translation: CASSLGFGGTALGEQYF. The rearrangement links TRBV5-1 to TRBJ2-7; the D is unclear. CDR3 length: 17 amino acids. Germline loops: CDR1 SGHRS, CDR2 YFSETQ. V was shortened by 0 bases and J by 7 bases, with 23 bases between the two germline ends. Full variable domain (rest looked up from reference TRBV5-1 and TRBJ2-7): KAGVTQTPRYLIKTRGQQVTLSCSPISGHRSVSWYQQTPGQGLQFLFEYFSETQRNKGNFPGRFSGRQFSNSRSEMNVSTLELGDSALYLCASSLGFGGTALGEQYFGPGTRLTVT.

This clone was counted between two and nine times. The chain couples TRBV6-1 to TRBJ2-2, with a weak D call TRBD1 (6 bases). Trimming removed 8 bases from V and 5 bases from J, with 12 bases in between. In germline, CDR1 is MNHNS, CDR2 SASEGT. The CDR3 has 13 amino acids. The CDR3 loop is CASHRTDTGELFF. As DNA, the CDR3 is TGTGCCAGCCACCGGACAGATACCGGGGAGCTGTTTTTT.

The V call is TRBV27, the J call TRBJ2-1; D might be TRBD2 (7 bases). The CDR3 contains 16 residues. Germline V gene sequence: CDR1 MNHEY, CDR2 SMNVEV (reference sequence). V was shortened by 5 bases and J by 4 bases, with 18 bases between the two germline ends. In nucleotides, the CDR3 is TGTGCCAGCAGTCCCGGGGGGACAAGTCATTACAATGAGCAGTTCTTC. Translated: CASSPGGTSHYNEQFF.

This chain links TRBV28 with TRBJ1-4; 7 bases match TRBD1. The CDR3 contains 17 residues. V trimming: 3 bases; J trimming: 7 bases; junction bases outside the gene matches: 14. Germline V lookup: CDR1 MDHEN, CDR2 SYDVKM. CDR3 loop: CASSLVGHRGSGEKLFF. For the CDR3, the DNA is TGTGCCAGCAGTTTGGTTGGACACAGGGGATCGGGTGAAAAACTGTTTTTT. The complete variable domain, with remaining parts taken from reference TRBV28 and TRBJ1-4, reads DVKVTQSSRYLVKRTGEKVFLECVQDMDHENMFWYRQDPGLGLRLIYFSYDVKMKEKGDIPEGYSVSREKKERFSLILESASTNQTSMYLCASSLVGHRGSGEKLFFGSGTQLSVL.